What follows are 21 T cell receptor beta chains derived from one specimen sequenced in a study of T cell changes during pregnancy in multiple sclerosis. TCRdb's table, derived via immunoSEQ multiplex PCR, lists solely in-frame clones and lacks some. There are 25,000 to 35,000 clones in the sample; almost 90% occur only once, and about 0.58% lies in the top ten. The starting material was CD4+ T cells from peripheral blood mononuclear cells, obtained in the third trimester of pregnancy. These receptors all stem from a female donor in good health, enrolled as a control in a pregnancy study.

This chain joins TRBV10-3 and TRBJ1-1; possible D gene TRBD1, 5 bases. Germline assignment: CDR1 ENHRY and CDR2 SYGVKD. V lost 3 bases and J 3 bases, leaving 14 bases between the germline ends. The CDR3 sequence is 15 residues long. CDR3 coding DNA: TGTGCCATCAGTGACTTTGGGGGGGTAGACACTGAAGCTTTCTTT. Protein sequence: CAISDFGGVDTEAFF.

This chain uses TRBV6-5 with TRBJ2-3; 12 bases line up with TRBD2. Germline V gene lookup returns CDR1 MNHEY and CDR2 SVGAGI. The V gene end was trimmed by 8 bases and the J gene end by 8 bases; junction bases not matched to a gene: 8. This CDR3 is built from 14 residues. The CDR3 here is CASVASGGGGTQYF. The CDR3 DNA is TGTGCCAGCGTCGCTAGCGGGGGGGGTGGTACGCAGTATTTT.

The chain joins TRBV19 to TRBJ1-5, with 10 bases aligning to TRBD1. The germline V gene encodes CDR1 LNHDA and CDR2 SQIVND (reference sequence). V gave up 4 bases and J gave up 7 bases; unmatched junction bases: 4. The CDR3 is 14 amino acids. CDR3 region: CASSTGTGEQPQHF. The CDR3 DNA reads as TGTGCCAGTAGTACCGGGACAGGGGAACAGCCCCAGCATTTT.

The rearrangement links TRBV7-2 to TRBJ2-1; 11 bases map to TRBD2. This CDR3 comprises 18 residues. Trimming cost V 1 base and J 4 bases; bases outside gene matches: 9. Germline CDR1 reads SGHTA; CDR2 reads FQGNSA. The CDR3 loop is CASSLDGRLAGRYNEQFF. The CDR3 DNA sequence: TGTGCCAGCAGCTTAGATGGGCGACTAGCGGGAAGGTACAATGAGCAGTTCTTC.

The chain carries TRBV11-3 and TRBJ2-3; weak D call: TRBD2 (6 bases). The germline V and J ends were trimmed by 11 bases and 0 bases, with 18 bases remaining between them. Germline CDR1 reads SGHNT; CDR2 reads YENEEA. The CDR3 covers 15 residues. CDR3 in amino acids: CASGGGRLSTDTQYF. For the CDR3, the DNA is TGTGCCTCCGGGGGTGGGAGGCTAAGCACAGATACGCAGTATTTT.

This clone was observed once. The rearrangement uses TRBV15 and TRBJ1-2; D gene ambiguous. This CDR3 has 15 residues. V was trimmed by 0 bases and J by 8 bases, leaving 16 bases between them. The V gene's germline CDR1 is LNHNV and CDR2 YYDKDF (reference sequence). CDR3 in amino acids: CATSRDSGPEGGYTF. CDR3 DNA: TGTGCCACCAGCAGAGATTCCGGCCCCGAGGGAGGCTACACCTTC.

J is TRBJ2-3 and V is TRBV5-4; 9 bases align to TRBD2. CDR1 is SGHNT and CDR2 is YYREEE in the germline V gene (reference sequence). This CDR3 region has 15 residues. The ends lost 4 bases at V and 3 bases at J; junction bases unmatched: 6. CDR3 residues: CASSRGGVRTDTQYF. The CDR3 DNA sequence: TGTGCCAGCAGCCGCGGGGGGGTGAGGACAGATACGCAGTATTTT. Looking up the rest from reference TRBV5-4 and TRBJ2-3 gives the full variable domain: ETGVTQSPTHLIKTRGQQVTLRCSSQSGHNTVSWYQQALGQGPQFIFQYYREEENGRGNFPPRFSGLQFPNYSSELNVNALELDDSALYLCASSRGGVRTDTQYFGPGTRLTVL.

The chain has TRBV21-1 and TRBJ1-1. TRBV21-1 is a pseudogene. This CDR3 has 12 amino acids. CDR3 in amino acids: CASSTVNTEAFF. CDR3 nucleotides: TGTGCCAGCAGCACCGTGAACACTGAAGCTTTCTTT.

The V and J genes are TRBV5-1 and TRBJ2-3; 10 bases match TRBD2. The length of the CDR3 is 16 residues. The germline V gene has CDR1 SGHRS and CDR2 YFSETQ. V dropped 0 bases and J dropped 2; count of bases not matched to a gene: 3. CDR3 bases: TGCGCCAGCAGCTTGGGGACTAGCGGATACACAGATACGCAGTATTTT. Its protein is CASSLGTSGYTDTQYF. Together with reference TRBV5-1 and TRBJ2-3, the CDR3 gives the full variable domain: KAGVTQTPRYLIKTRGQQVTLSCSPISGHRSVSWYQQTPGQGLQFLFEYFSETQRNKGNFPGRFSGRQFSNSRSEMNVSTLELGDSALYLCASSLGTSGYTDTQYFGPGTRLTVL.

This chain connects TRBV5-5 to TRBJ2-3; 10 positions match TRBD1. The length of the CDR3 is 14 residues. CDR1 is SGHKS and CDR2 is YYEKEE in the germline V gene (reference sequence). The V and J ends lost 4 bases and 3 bases, in that order; junction bases with no gene match: 2. CDR3 residues: CASSEGQGTDTQYF. As DNA, the CDR3 is TGTGCCAGCAGCGAGGGACAGGGGACAGATACGCAGTATTTT. The full variable domain, in which reference TRBV5-5 and TRBJ2-3 provide the parts outside the CDR3, is DAGVTQSPTHLIKTRGQQVTLRCSPISGHKSVSWYQQVLGQGPQFIFQYYEKEERGRGNFPDRFSARQFPNYSSELNVNALLLGDSALYLCASSEGQGTDTQYFGPGTRLTVL.

The chain recombines TRBV20-1 with TRBJ2-7; D remains unclear. Germline V lookup: CDR1 DFQATT, CDR2 SNEGSKA (reference sequence). Trimming took 7 bases from V and 2 from J, leaving 9 bases between them. The CDR3 spans 11 residues. The CDR3 loop reads CSVARTYEQYF. Written as DNA, the CDR3 is TGCAGTGTGGCACGAACCTACGAGCAGTACTTC.

The rearrangement joins TRBV29-1 to TRBJ2-3; 9 bases are shared with TRBD2. Trimming cost V 6 bases and J 3 bases; bases outside gene matches: 7. The CDR3 consists of 14 residues. The germline CDR1 and CDR2 sequences are SQVTM and ANQGSEA. The CDR3 reads CSVRTSDPTDTQYF. The DNA for the CDR3 is TGCAGCGTACGGACTAGCGACCCGACAGATACGCAGTATTTT.

V usage is TRBV30 and J usage is TRBJ2-7; 10 bases are a match to TRBD1. The V and J ends lost 3 bases and 1 base, in that order; junction bases with no gene match: 6. CDR1 is GTSNPN and CDR2 is SVGIG in the germline V gene (reference sequence). The CDR3 contains 15 residues. The CDR3 is CAWSLGQGTSYEQYF. The CDR3 bases are TGTGCCTGGAGCCTGGGACAGGGGACTTCCTACGAGCAGTACTTC.

This clone was counted only a few times. This rearrangement joins TRBV6-1 to TRBJ2-5, with 8 bases matching TRBD2. From germline, CDR1 is MNHNS and CDR2 SASEGT. The CDR3 consists of 14 residues. V was clipped by 5 bases and J by 5 bases; unmatched bases: 7. This CDR3 reads CASSPGGGWETQYF. The CDR3 coding sequence is TGTGCCAGCAGTCCCGGGGGGGGCTGGGAGACCCAGTACTTC.

The chain uses TRBV5-6 and TRBJ1-2, with D uncertain. V lost 2 bases and J 0 bases, leaving 11 bases between the germline ends. Looked up from germline, CDR1 is SGHDT and CDR2 is YYEEEE. The CDR3 runs to 15 residues. CDR3 nucleotides: TGTGCCAGCAGCTTCGGGTTACCCTCTAACTATGGCTACACCTTC. Its protein product is CASSFGLPSNYGYTF.

The chain links TRBV30 to TRBJ1-5; 7 bases map to TRBD1. This CDR3 comprises 15 residues. CDR1 is GTSNPN, CDR2 SVGIG, per germline (reference sequence). V shed 2 bases and J 7 bases; nucleotides not matched to a gene: 11. The CDR3 DNA reads TGTGCCTGGAGTCCACCGAACAGGGGCAGCCAGCCCCAGCATTTT. It translates to CAWSPPNRGSQPQHF. The whole variable domain, filled in from reference TRBV30 and TRBJ1-5, reads SQTIHQWPATLVQPVGSPLSLECTVEGTSNPNLYWYRQAAGRGLQLLFYSVGIGQISSEVPQNLSASRPQDRQFILSSKKLLLSDSGFYLCAWSPPNRGSQPQHFGDGTRLSIL.

The chain has TRBV7-2 and TRBJ2-1; 8 bases match TRBD2. V lost 4 bases, J lost 4 bases, and 9 bases stayed unmatched. The CDR3 spans 16 residues. Germline CDR1 and CDR2: SGHTA and FQGNSA. CDR3 amino acids: CASSSSGSSSYNEQFF. Written as DNA, the CDR3 is TGTGCCAGCAGCTCGAGCGGGAGTTCTTCATACAATGAGCAGTTCTTC.

This clone was observed a handful of times. The CDR3 sequence is CASREMGKTEAFF. As DNA, the CDR3 is TGTGCCAGCCGGGAAATGGGAAAAACTGAAGCTTTCTTT. The chain employs TRBV6-5 and TRBJ1-1; D is ambiguous. Looked up from germline, CDR1 is MNHEY and CDR2 is SVGAGI. The CDR3 has 13 residues. The ends were cut back, 8 bases at V and 5 bases at J, with 15 bases in the middle.

Written as DNA, the CDR3 is TGTGCCAGCAGTGACAGGGGGAATCAGCCCCAGCATTTT. Translation: CASSDRGNQPQHF. The gene calls are TRBV7-2 and TRBJ1-5, with TRBD1 identical over 9 bases. The CDR3 spans 13 residues. V shed 6 bases and J 4 bases; nucleotides not matched to a gene: 1. Germline assignment: CDR1 SGHTA and CDR2 FQGNSA. Based on the CDR3 plus reference TRBV7-2 and TRBJ1-5, the full variable domain is GAGVSQSPSNKVTEKGKDVELRCDPISGHTALYWYRQSLGQGLEFLIYFQGNSAPDKSGLPSDRFSAERTGGSVSTLTIQRTQQEDSAVYLCASSDRGNQPQHFGDGTRLSIL.

V is TRBV5-6 and J is TRBJ1-1; the match to TRBD1 covers 9 bases. This CDR3 is built from 16 residues. CDR1 and CDR2 (germline): SGHDT, YYEEEE. V shed 5 bases and J 0 bases; nucleotides not matched to a gene: 8. The CDR3 loop is CASRRAGQGLNTEAFF. The CDR3 DNA is TGTGCCAGCAGACGAGCGGGACAGGGCCTGAACACTGAAGCTTTCTTT.

This clone was detected only a few times. This sequence joins TRBV5-4 and TRBJ2-2; 8 bases agree with TRBD2. CDR3 length: 16 amino acids. The V gene's germline CDR1 is SGHNT and CDR2 YYREEE (reference sequence). V shed 4 bases and J 4 bases; nucleotides not matched to a gene: 9. The CDR3 is CASSPGASGFTGELFF. DNA for the CDR3: TGTGCCAGCAGCCCTGGGGCTAGCGGGTTCACCGGGGAGCTGTTTTTT.